The rows below give T cell receptor beta chains drawn from one sample of a study of identical twins. Using its own MiXCR run on the 5' RACE reads, TCRdb lists one record per CDR3 protein. The sample has some 250,000 distinct CDR3 sequences; about 12% are singletons. The same sample was also used in a study of yellow fever vaccine responses in identical twins.

The material sequenced was memory (CD45RO+) T cells sorted from blood. These receptors came from a woman between 18 and 29 years old in good health. Both conserved end residues are part of each CDR3. Fields, in order: D gene, J gene, clone size, V gene, CDR3 DNA, CDR3 protein. The D gene is left open where the match is weak. For some rows the clone size is stated as once, few or many, or as a class when expanded; others skip it.

TRBD2 | TRBJ2-2 | . | TRBV27 | TGTGCCAGCAGAGAGGGATATAGGGGAGGGCCCGGCGGGGAGCTGTTTTTT | CASREGYRGGPGGELFF
TRBD2 | TRBJ2-1 | once | TRBV2 | TGTGCCAGCAGCGTGACTAGCGGGATAGGGAATGAGCAGTTCTTC | CASSVTSGIGNEQFF
TRBD1 | TRBJ2-1 | many | TRBV6-2/TRBV6-3 | TGTGCCAGCAGACTAGGGACAGGGGGACGCAATGAGCAGTTCTTC | CASRLGTGGRNEQFF
TRBD2 | TRBJ2-2 | . | TRBV5-1 | TGCGCCAGCAGCTTCCTCGGGACTAGCGGGATAGGTACCGGGGAGCTGTTTTTT | CASSFLGTSGIGTGELFF
TRBD2 | TRBJ2-1 | many | TRBV20-1 | TGCAGTGCTTTGACTAGCGGGAAGGGTTCCTACAATGAGCAGTTCTTC | CSALTSGKGSYNEQFF
TRBD2 | TRBJ2-2 | . | TRBV5-6 | TGTGCCAGCAGCTTTAGCGGGAGGCGGGACACCGGGGAGCTGTTTTTT | CASSFSGRRDTGELFF
. | TRBJ1-6 | few | TRBV29-1 | TGCAGCGTTGCGTTAGGAGATAATTCACCCCTCCACTTT | CSVALGDNSPLHF
. | TRBJ2-7 | . | TRBV15 | TGTGCCACCAGCAGAGATGGGGGCAGGAGCTCCTACGAGCAGTACTTC | CATSRDGGRSSYEQYF
. | TRBJ2-1 | few | TRBV15 | TGTGCCACCAGCAGAGATCGGGCTAGCTACAATGAGCAGTTCTTC | CATSRDRASYNEQFF
. | TRBJ1-5 | . | TRBV27 | TGTGCCAGCAGTTCACGACAGGATCAGCCCCAGCATTTT | CASSSRQDQPQHF
. | TRBJ2-7 | many | TRBV5-1 | TGCGCCAGCAGCTCAAACCAAGGGCAGTACTTC | CASSSNQGQYF
. | TRBJ2-1 | many | TRBV4-3 | TGCGCCAGCAGCCCAAGTTGGGTATTAGGGAATGAGCAGTTCTTC | CASSPSWVLGNEQFF
TRBD2 | TRBJ2-7 | . | TRBV7-9 | TGTGCCAGCAGCCTGGGGACTAGCGGGTTCTACGAGCAGTACTTC | CASSLGTSGFYEQYF
TRBD2 | TRBJ2-1 | many | TRBV6-1 | TGTGCCAGCAGCCGGACTAGCTGGGACAATGAGCAGTTCTTC | CASSRTSWDNEQFF
. | TRBJ2-7 | few | TRBV28 | TGTGCCAGCAGTTATCCGGGAGTTGCCTACGAGCAGTACTTC | CASSYPGVAYEQYF
. | TRBJ2-3 | . | TRBV12-3/TRBV12-4 | TGTGCCAGCAGTTTCCGCCCAGAAGGGAGAATCACAGATACGCAGTATTTT | CASSFRPEGRITDTQYF
. | TRBJ2-5 | . | TRBV7-3 | TGTGCCAGCAGCCTACGGGGGTTCCAAGAGACCCAGTACTTC | CASSLRGFQETQYF
. | TRBJ2-7 | few | TRBV9 | TGTGCCAGCAGCGTAGCTCCAGGGGATTCCTACGAGCAGTACTTC | CASSVAPGDSYEQYF
. | TRBJ2-7 | . | TRBV7-2 | TGTGCCAGCAGCCCGGCTCCAGTTACTTCGACCTACGAGCAGTACTTC | CASSPAPVTSTYEQYF
TRBD1 | TRBJ2-5 | . | TRBV10-3 | TGTGCCACCACCGAAACCTGGACAGGCCAAGAGACCCAGTACTTC | CATTETWTGQETQYF
. | TRBJ2-2 | . | TRBV21-1 | TGTGCCAGCAGCTACGAACAGCCACATAAGGGACAAGGCCGCCCGAACACCGGGGAGCTGTTTTTT | CASSYEQPHKGQGRPNTGELFF
TRBD2 | TRBJ2-5 | few | TRBV10-3 | TGTGCCATCAGTGAGTCGGTTGTTGGTCTAGCGGGAGCACCAGAGACCCAGTACTTC | CAISESVVGLAGAPETQYF
. | TRBJ1-3 | many | TRBV27 | TGTGCCAGCAGTTTAGGGGGGGGAAACACCATATATTTT | CASSLGGGNTIYF
. | TRBJ2-5 | few | TRBV7-2 | TGTGCCAGCAGCTTAAGGGGAACAGGGATGGCGGCCCAGTACTTC | CASSLRGTGMAAQYF